What follows are 2 T cell receptor beta chains derived from one specimen sequenced in a study of T cells in Graves' hyperthyroidism and ophthalmopathy. Amplified TCR beta CDR3 regions came from RNA transcripts. With the HTBI primer set, the TCR CDR3 went through a first round of RT-PCR. TCRdb ran MiXCR on the multiplex PCR reads and lists one entry per CDR3 protein. The sample lists some 300,000 distinct CDR3 sequences; approximately 16% were seen once. Sequenced sample: blood. These receptors all come from a man under 40 with Graves' hyperthyroidism.

The CDR3 coding sequence is TGTGCCAGCAGCCGCAGTGGCAATCAGCCCCAGCATTTT. Residues: CASSRSGNQPQHF. This chain joins TRBV7-3 and TRBJ1-5; D call uncertain. Trimming took off 5 bases at V and 2 bases at J, with 7 bases between the two ends. This CDR3 contains 13 residues. Germline V gene sequence: CDR1 SGHTA, CDR2 FQGTGA.

This clonotype showed up many times. The V gene is TRBV30, the J gene TRBJ2-1, with a weak D call TRBD2 (5 bases). This CDR3 has 13 amino acids. Germline assignment: CDR1 GTSNPN and CDR2 SVGIG (reference sequence). V lost 5 bases and J 6 bases, leaving 14 bases between the germline ends. As DNA, the CDR3 is TGTGCCTGGCTCTCGGGGTATGGCAATGAGCAGTTCTTC. Its protein product is CAWLSGYGNEQFF. Using reference TRBV30 and TRBJ2-1 for the parts outside the CDR3, the full variable domain is SQTIHQWPATLVQPVGSPLSLECTVEGTSNPNLYWYRQAAGRGLQLLFYSVGIGQISSEVPQNLSASRPQDRQFILSSKKLLLSDSGFYLCAWLSGYGNEQFFGPGTRLTVL.